One sample yielded the 29 T cell receptor beta chains listed below, sequenced in a study of cytomegalovirus exposure and HLA in healthy donors. PCR employed 60 Vbeta and 13 Jbeta primers. Here immunoSEQ multiplex PCR was the method, and the copy in TCRdb shows in-frame clones only, minus some. The sample holds approximately 150,000 clones; approximately 80% are singletons and the top ten take roughly 5.2%. Input material: PBMCs. These receptors were taken from a woman aged 18 to 35 in good health and CMV-seropositive.

This chain links TRBV2 with TRBJ1-3; D is undetermined. The V gene lost 4 bases and the J gene lost 4 bases, with 14 bases spanning the gap. This CDR3 spans 15 amino acids. CDR1 SNHLY and CDR2 FYNNEI come from the germline V gene. The CDR3, as DNA: TGTGCCAGCAGTGTCTCTCAACGCGGGGGAAACACCATATATTTT. As protein: CASSVSQRGGNTIYF.

The gene calls are TRBV28 and TRBJ2-5; tentatively, D is TRBD2 (6 bases). This CDR3 comprises 15 residues. Looked up from germline, CDR1 is MDHEN and CDR2 is SYDVKM. With 3 bases removed from V and 4 bases from J, the gap between germline ends came to 15 bases. CDR3 loop: CASSFLTPGGETQYF. The CDR3 DNA is TGTGCCAGCAGTTTTTTGACACCCGGGGGAGAGACCCAGTACTTC.

J is TRBJ2-7 and V is TRBV6-1, with D perhaps TRBD1 (6 bases). V lost 6 bases and J lost 2, with 14 bases in between. The CDR3 spans 14 residues. Germline V CDR1 and CDR2: MNHNS, SASEGT. CDR3 in DNA: TGTGCCAGCAGCGCCGGGACAATCACCTACGAGCAGTACTTC. This encodes CASSAGTITYEQYF.

This clone was seen only once. The genes are TRBV7-9 and TRBJ2-3, with D possibly being TRBD2 (7 bases). The CDR3 length is 16 residues. Germline lookup yields CDR1 SEHNR and CDR2 FQNEAQ (reference sequence). V lost 1 base and J lost 4, with 15 bases in between. The CDR3 spells CASSLGWAGAPDTQYF. As DNA, the CDR3 is TGTGCCAGCAGCTTAGGATGGGCGGGGGCCCCAGATACGCAGTATTTT.

This chain links TRBV5-1 with TRBJ2-5; tentative D call: TRBD1 (5 bases). CDR1 SGHRS and CDR2 YFSETQ come from the germline V gene. V lost 4 bases and J 1 base, leaving 11 bases between the germline ends. The CDR3 covers 14 residues. CDR3: CASSQPDSQETQYF. For the CDR3, the DNA is TGCGCCAGCAGCCAACCAGACAGCCAAGAGACCCAGTACTTC.

This chain links TRBV6-1 with TRBJ1-3; D uncertain. This CDR3 comprises 14 residues. Germline loops: CDR1 MNHNS, CDR2 SASEGT. The ends were cut back, 8 bases at V and 0 bases at J, with 11 bases in the middle. The CDR3 here is CASSPGSSGNTIYF. DNA of the CDR3: TGTGCCAGCTCCCCCGGGAGCTCTGGAAACACCATATATTTT.

The J gene is TRBJ2-3, the V gene TRBV19, with TRBD1 matching 8 bases. CDR1 and CDR2 (germline): LNHDA, SQIVND (reference sequence). The CDR3 consists of 15 residues. With V trimmed by 6 bases and J by 3 bases, 8 bases remained unmatched. The CDR3 DNA is TGTGCCAGTAGAAGACAGGGGCTCGGGACAGATACGCAGTATTTT. This encodes CASRRQGLGTDTQYF.

This chain links TRBV27 with TRBJ2-2; TRBD1 aligns across 9 bases. This CDR3 comprises 16 residues. Unmatched junction bases numbered 6, after V lost 5 bases and J lost 2 bases. Germline assignment: CDR1 MNHEY and CDR2 SMNVEV (reference sequence). The CDR3 nucleotides read TGTGCCAGCAGTCCCGGGACAGGGACCAACACCGGGGAGCTGTTTTTT. As protein: CASSPGTGTNTGELFF.

The chain couples TRBV27 to TRBJ1-6, with 7 positions matching TRBD1. CDR1 and CDR2 from the germline V gene are MNHEY and SMNVEV (reference sequence). There are 18 residues in the CDR3. V shed 3 bases, J shed 1 base, and the junction held 9 bases outside the gene matches. The CDR3 bases are TGTGCCAGCAGTTTCCTCGCCCCAGGGGGGTCCTATAATTCACCCCTCCACTTT. This translates into CASSFLAPGGSYNSPLHF.

This chain links TRBV6-5 with TRBJ1-1; D is unclear. The V and J ends lost 5 bases and 8 bases respectively, with 18 bases between them. The CDR3 loop spans 14 amino acids. Germline V CDR1 and CDR2: MNHEY, SVGAGI. The CDR3 bases are TGTGCCAGCAGTCCCACCGGGGTTATCCGCGAAGCTTTCTTT. It yields the protein CASSPTGVIREAFF.

The rearrangement uses TRBV13 and TRBJ1-2; 8 bases match TRBD1. CDR3 length equals 13 residues. V lost 5 bases to trimming and J lost 2 bases; unmatched junction nucleotides: 1. The V gene's germline CDR1 is PRHDT and CDR2 FYEKMQ (reference sequence). DNA for the CDR3: TGTGCCAGCAGCCGGACAGGGAACTATGGCTACACCTTC. The encoded protein is CASSRTGNYGYTF.

The chain is built from TRBV9 and TRBJ2-5, with a weak D call TRBD2 (5 bases). Trimming took 4 bases from V and 4 from J, leaving 17 bases between them. The CDR3 sequence is 15 residues long. Looked up from germline, CDR1 is SGDLS and CDR2 is YYNGEE. DNA of the CDR3: TGTGCCAGCAGCCCCGCGCCTTCCGCGGGAGAGACCCAGTACTTC. The encoded protein is CASSPAPSAGETQYF.

The chain employs TRBV4-3 and TRBJ2-1, with 10 bases identical to TRBD2. The ends lost 0 bases at V and 4 bases at J; junction bases unmatched: 6. Germline V CDR1 and CDR2: LGHNA, YSLEER. This CDR3 has 17 amino acids. The CDR3 bases are TGCGCCAGCAGCCAAGATAAAACTAGCGGGATATACAATGAGCAGTTCTTC. Translated, it gives CASSQDKTSGIYNEQFF.

The chain's CDR3 is CASSIPLRAGGFFRSSYNEQFF. The CDR3, as DNA: TGTGCCAGTAGTATACCACTACGGGCGGGGGGATTCTTTAGAAGCTCCTACAATGAGCAGTTCTTC. The gene calls are TRBV19 and TRBJ2-1; 8 bases match TRBD2. The CDR3 covers 22 residues. Germline CDR1 is LNHDA and CDR2 is SQIVND (reference sequence). V dropped 2 bases and J dropped 0; count of bases not matched to a gene: 21.

The chain has TRBV5-1 and TRBJ1-1; the D is unclear. The CDR3 sequence is 14 residues long. Looked up from germline, CDR1 is SGHRS and CDR2 is YFSETQ. V lost 2 bases to trimming and J lost 1 base, with 9 bases between them. The CDR3 protein is CASSLDISNTEAFF. CDR3 nucleotides: TGCGCCAGCAGCTTAGACATCTCGAACACTGAAGCTTTCTTT.

This chain uses TRBV10-3 with TRBJ2-5; maybe TRBD2 (7 bases). V lost 3 bases to trimming and J lost 5 bases, with 16 bases between them. Germline V gene data show CDR1 as ENHRY and CDR2 as SYGVKD. The CDR3 has 15 residues. The CDR3 DNA is TGTGCCATCAGTGACAATAGGGGGGGCGATGAGACCCAGTACTTC. It specifies CAISDNRGGDETQYF.

The V and J genes are TRBV5-1 and TRBJ2-1; 11 nucleotides match TRBD1. V trimming: 0 bases; J trimming: 6 bases; junction bases outside the gene matches: 8. This CDR3 region has 17 residues. In germline, CDR1 is SGHRS, CDR2 YFSETQ. In DNA form, the CDR3 reads TGCGCCAGCAGCTTGGCCCCCGGGACAGGGGGAGGCAATGAGCAGTTCTTC. Translation gives CASSLAPGTGGGNEQFF.

This clone was observed a few times. This sequence joins TRBV27 and TRBJ2-7; the match to TRBD1 covers 7 bases. In germline, CDR1 is MNHEY, CDR2 SMNVEV (reference sequence). Trimming cost V 4 bases and J 0 bases; bases outside gene matches: 3. The CDR3 is 14 amino acids. The CDR3 spells CASSWDSSSYEQYF. The CDR3 DNA is TGTGCCAGCAGTTGGGACAGCAGCTCCTACGAGCAGTACTTC.

There are a few counts of this clone. The chain recombines TRBV7-9 with TRBJ1-4; D might be TRBD1 (5 bases). Deletions cut 7 bases from V and 7 bases from J, with 19 bases between. Per the germline V gene, CDR1 is SEHNR and CDR2 is FQNEAQ (reference sequence). CDR3 size: 15 residues. DNA of the CDR3: TGTGCCAGCACCGTCAGCAGGGAATTGTCTGAAAAACTGTTTTTT. It codes for CASTVSRELSEKLFF.

This chain connects TRBV14 to TRBJ1-6, with D hard to call. V dropped 2 bases and J dropped 16 bases, with 15 bases sitting between them. Germline-derived CDR1 and CDR2 are SGHDN and FVKESK. The CDR3 loop spans 13 amino acids. The CDR3 coding sequence is TGTGCCAGCAGCCAACTCCGTTCGGGAGATCTCCACTTT. It encodes CASSQLRSGDLHF.

The sample holds a few counts of this clone. This chain links TRBV7-8 with TRBJ1-4; no firm D call. There are 15 residues in the CDR3. Per germline, CDR1 SGHVS and CDR2 FQNEAQ. The V end lost 1 base, the J end lost 6 bases, and 12 bases lay between the germline ends. CDR3 in amino acids: CASSLGGTGDEKLFF. CDR3 DNA sequence: TGTGCCAGCAGCTTAGGGGGAACGGGAGATGAAAAACTGTTTTTT.

J is TRBJ2-5 and V is TRBV10-3, with D perhaps TRBD1 (6 bases). V lost 10 bases and J lost 2, with 20 bases in between. The CDR3 totals 15 residues. Germline values: CDR1 ENHRY, CDR2 SYGVKD. CDR3: CATSNTGTQQETQYF. Written as DNA, the CDR3 is TGTGCCACCAGCAATACAGGGACCCAACAAGAGACCCAGTACTTC.

The chain carries TRBV4-2 and TRBJ1-6; 9 bases match TRBD1. Germline trimming cut 0 bases from V and 7 bases from J; bases unmatched to any gene: 7. The V gene's germline CDR1 is LGHNA and CDR2 YNFKEQ. This CDR3 has 17 amino acids. The CDR3 loop reads CASSQDQRDRENSPLHF. As DNA, the CDR3 is TGTGCCAGCAGCCAAGACCAACGGGACAGGGAAAATTCACCCCTCCACTTT.

The J gene is TRBJ1-5, the V gene TRBV4-1; D not resolved. CDR1 is MGHRA, CDR2 YSYEKL, per germline. The V gene lost 0 bases and the J gene lost 4 bases, with 4 bases spanning the gap. The CDR3 extends over 13 amino acids. Written as DNA, the CDR3 is TGCGCCAGCAGCCAAGACGGTAATCAGCCCCAGCATTTT. Its translation: CASSQDGNQPQHF.

This rearrangement joins TRBV7-3 to TRBJ2-6, with TRBD2 matching 8 bases. The length of the CDR3 is 18 residues. CDR1 is SGHTA, CDR2 FQGTGA, per germline. Trimming cost V 2 bases and J 0 bases; bases outside gene matches: 6. CDR3 nucleotide sequence: TGTGCCAGCAGCTTATTCAGCGGGGGCGCCTCTGGGGCCAACGTCCTGACTTTC. It specifies CASSLFSGGASGANVLTF.

V gene TRBV4-2 combines with J gene TRBJ2-3, with TRBD2 matching over 11 bases. From germline, CDR1 is LGHNA and CDR2 YNFKEQ. The V gene end was trimmed by 1 base and the J gene end by 1 base; junction bases not matched to a gene: 13. The CDR3 is 20 amino acids. The CDR3 sequence is CASSQVWSGSGGEGTDTQYF. The DNA for the CDR3 is TGTGCCAGCAGCCAAGTATGGTCCGGTAGCGGGGGGGAAGGCACAGATACGCAGTATTTT.

This clone showed up just a few times. J is TRBJ2-1 and V is TRBV19; TRBD2 matches at 8 bases. CDR3 length: 14 amino acids. Trimming removed 5 bases from V and 9 bases from J; junction bases left unmatched: 9. Germline CDR1 is LNHDA and CDR2 is SQIVND (reference sequence). CDR3 nucleotides: TGTGCCAGTAGTGCGGGACTAGTAGCGGGTGAGCAGTTCTTC. It is translated as CASSAGLVAGEQFF.

CDR3: CASSDRGANEKLFF. The CDR3 region has the DNA TGTGCCAGTAGTGACAGGGGGGCTAATGAAAAACTGTTTTTT. The J gene is TRBJ1-4, the V gene TRBV19, with 9 bases lining up with TRBD1. The CDR3 loop spans 14 amino acids. Germline trimming cut 5 bases from V and 3 bases from J; bases unmatched to any gene: 1. CDR1 is LNHDA and CDR2 is SQIVND in the germline V gene (reference sequence).

This clone was observed a few times. The junction and the germline gene differ at one end; a read error may be behind it. This chain joins TRBV7-9 and TRBJ2-3; the match to TRBD2 covers 8 bases. The CDR3 is 19 residues long. Germline CDR1 is SEHNR and CDR2 is FQNEAQ (reference sequence). CDR3 residues: CSSSSPRFMAGGRSDTQYF. Here the CDR3 DNA reads TGTTCCAGCAGCTCCCCCCGATTTATGGCGGGGGGCAGGTCGGATACGCAGTATTTT.